Below, one T cell receptor (beta chain) is given with its context. It lacks a known antigen. No clone much larger than this one lies a single base away; base qualities are absent. The receptor library was made with the immunoSEQ multiplex PCR assay. TCRdb's version of the immuneACCESS table is confined to in-frame rearrangements and falls short of the full clone set. An unresolved V gene accounts for under half of the shortfall where checked; the remainder is of unknown origin. The sample includes a few hundred thousand clones, with over 90% observed a single time. Clones ranked in the top ten supply about 0.02% of the sample. The data originate from a study of shared T cell receptors in the human thymus (dated by TCRdb to about 2021). About the investigation overall: The study investigated the way shared, self-reactive T-cell receptor alpha chains are produced in the human thymus.

The CDR3 starts with the cysteine, ends with the phenylalanine, and has 16 residues. Only CDR3 DNA remains: 48 bases, in frame from the first base. CDR1 MNHEY and CDR2 SVGAGI were looked up in the germline V gene. Deletion took 0 bases off V and 4 bases off J, with a span of 10 bases between the germline ends. The sample was thymocytes. The sequence is built from TRBV6-5 and TRBJ2-6; the D gene is perhaps TRBD2, on 6 matching bases. The receptor's source is a human donor. The nucleotide sequence is TGTGCCAGCAGTTACTCTGGAGGGGAGGGGGCCAACGTCCTGACTTTC. Its translation is CASSYSGGEGANVLTF.